This TCR beta chain was captured in a study of blood T cell repertoires in COVID-19. Profiling relied on immunoSEQ multiplex PCR, and the TCRdb table lists in-frame clones only, not all of them. The table lists around 260,000 clones, about nine tenths of them singletons. V lost 4 bases to trimming and J lost 4 bases; unmatched junction nucleotides: 8. This CDR3 is built from 15 residues. CDR1 and CDR2 (germline): SEHNR, FQNEAQ (reference sequence). Sequencing input: peripheral blood. The chain combines TRBV7-9 with TRBJ2-7; 9 nucleotides line up with TRBD2. The receptor's source is a woman in her thirties or forties who had recovered from COVID-19. The CDR3 sequence: CASSSTSGYWYEQYF. CDR3 nucleotide sequence: TGTGCCAGCAGCTCCACTAGCGGGTATTGGTACGAGCAGTACTTC.